This T cell receptor (beta chain) originates from a study of read filtering for tumor transcriptome and immune sequencing. About the study: Revised staging placed 8 patients in R-ISS I, some 17 in II, over 5 in III. TCR-mapped reads were about 4 to 11 million with IR-seq versus roughly 75 to 1,300 with RNA-seq.

Study outcomes and limitations: Dropping single-read clonotypes raised IR-seq and RNA-seq shared-clonotype correlation.

From 400 to 450 ng of RNA, a library with molecular barcoded alpha/delta and beta/gamma adaptors was made. TCRdb re-derived calls from the reads in MiXCR, one entry per CDR3 protein. Of roughly 90,000 distinct CDR3 sequences detected, 9% to 15% appear once; the ten largest clones hold 15%. V lost 0 bases and J 3 bases, leaving 8 bases between the germline ends. Germline assignment: CDR1 LNHNV and CDR2 YYDKDF (reference sequence). The CDR3 has 15 residues. In its sample, this clonotype was seen many times. The antigen remains unidentified. The gene calls are TRBV15 and TRBJ2-2; unclear D gene. This TCR derives from a donor at least 40 years old with multiple myeloma. The sample comprised a population of CD138-negative cells sorted from bone marrow. CDR3 sequence (DNA): TGTGCCACCAGCAGAGATCTCGGATACACCGGGGAGCTGTTTTTT. It translates to CATSRDLGYTGELFF.